Listed below are T cell receptor beta chains from one sample, sequenced in a study of T cells after yellow fever vaccination. One entry per CDR3 protein, called by TCRdb with MiXCR from the 5' RACE reads. The table has fewer than 650,000 distinct CDR3 sequences, 20% to 25% seen once; the top ten hold about 17%. This specimen was PBMCs, taken roughly 20 days after the first yellow fever vaccination. All receptors come from a man between 18 and 35 years old who received the YFV17D yellow fever vaccine. Each CDR3 is given with its conserved first and last residue. Each record gives: clone size, V gene, D gene, J gene, CDR3 protein, CDR3 DNA. A D gene is named only where the DNA matches it firmly. Size values are once, few and many counts, or a class for expanded clones, and some rows have none.

clone size: NA
V gene: TRBV7-3
D gene: NA
J gene: TRBJ2-3
CDR3 protein: CASSLRATRGADTQYF
CDR3 DNA: TGTGCCAGCAGCTTACGGGCCACAAGAGGGGCAGATACGCAGTATTTT

clone size: NA
V gene: TRBV20-1
D gene: TRBD2
J gene: TRBJ2-3
CDR3 protein: CSAMGLAGGQLTDTQYF
CDR3 DNA: TGCAGTGCTATGGGACTAGCGGGGGGACAACTCACAGATACGCAGTATTTT

clone size: NA
V gene: TRBV20-1
D gene: TRBD1
J gene: TRBJ2-7
CDR3 protein: CSATTGWSYEQYF
CDR3 DNA: TGCAGTGCTACGACAGGGTGGTCCTACGAGCAGTACTTC

clone size: few
V gene: TRBV5-1
D gene: TRBD2
J gene: TRBJ2-7
CDR3 protein: CASSVTSGGQYEQYF
CDR3 DNA: TGCGCCAGCAGCGTGACTAGCGGGGGCCAGTACGAGCAGTACTTC

clone size: NA
V gene: TRBV7-3
D gene: NA
J gene: TRBJ2-1
CDR3 protein: CASSPQTGAGNEQFF
CDR3 DNA: TGTGCCAGCAGCCCTCAGACGGGGGCGGGTAATGAGCAGTTCTTC

clone size: NA
V gene: TRBV7-2
D gene: NA
J gene: TRBJ2-3
CDR3 protein: CASSPRFVDTQYF
CDR3 DNA: TGTGCCAGCAGCCCCCGGTTCGTAGATACGCAGTATTTT

clone size: NA
V gene: TRBV7-2
D gene: NA
J gene: TRBJ2-3
CDR3 protein: CASSVGGDRTDTQYF
CDR3 DNA: TGTGCCAGCAGCGTAGGGGGGGACCGCACAGATACGCAGTATTTT

clone size: NA
V gene: TRBV28
D gene: NA
J gene: TRBJ1-2
CDR3 protein: CASSSPGKGYTF
CDR3 DNA: TGTGCCAGCAGCTCCCCCGGAAAAGGCTACACCTTC

clone size: few
V gene: TRBV12-3/TRBV12-4
D gene: NA
J gene: TRBJ2-1
CDR3 protein: CASSFRAPNGEQFF
CDR3 DNA: TGTGCCAGCAGTTTTAGGGCGCCGAACGGTGAGCAGTTCTTC

clone size: few
V gene: TRBV11-2
D gene: TRBD2
J gene: TRBJ2-5
CDR3 protein: CASSLFGRAGQETQYF
CDR3 DNA: TGTGCCAGCAGCTTATTCGGGAGGGCAGGGCAAGAGACCCAGTACTTC

clone size: NA
V gene: TRBV10-3
D gene: NA
J gene: TRBJ2-1
CDR3 protein: CAISGQYNEQFF
CDR3 DNA: TGTGCCATCAGCGGACAGTACAATGAGCAGTTCTTC

clone size: NA
V gene: TRBV20-1
D gene: NA
J gene: TRBJ1-4
CDR3 protein: CSAWDPRDGDKLFF
CDR3 DNA: TGCAGTGCATGGGATCCACGAGATGGGGACAAACTGTTTTTT

clone size: NA
V gene: TRBV7-9
D gene: NA
J gene: TRBJ1-1
CDR3 protein: CASSLSGLDTEAFF
CDR3 DNA: TGTGCCAGCAGCTTATCAGGGTTGGACACTGAAGCTTTCTTT

clone size: NA
V gene: TRBV7-2
D gene: TRBD2
J gene: TRBJ2-3
CDR3 protein: CASGGGSDTQYF
CDR3 DNA: TGTGCCAGCGGGGGGGGGTCAGATACGCAGTATTTT

clone size: few
V gene: TRBV7-6
D gene: NA
J gene: TRBJ1-1
CDR3 protein: CASSLEAGRGTEAFF
CDR3 DNA: TGTGCCAGCAGCTTAGAGGCAGGGAGAGGCACTGAAGCTTTCTTT

clone size: NA
V gene: TRBV20-1
D gene: NA
J gene: TRBJ2-1
CDR3 protein: CSASPIALNEQFF
CDR3 DNA: TGCAGTGCTAGTCCGATAGCCCTCAATGAGCAGTTCTTC

clone size: NA
V gene: TRBV12-3/TRBV12-4
D gene: NA
J gene: TRBJ2-3
CDR3 protein: CASSLGQIDTQYF
CDR3 DNA: TGTGCCAGCAGTTTAGGACAGATAGATACGCAGTATTTT

clone size: few
V gene: TRBV20-1
D gene: TRBD1
J gene: TRBJ1-1
CDR3 protein: CSAARQGYTSEAFF
CDR3 DNA: TGCAGTGCTGCCAGACAGGGATACACTTCTGAAGCTTTCTTT

clone size: NA
V gene: TRBV18
D gene: NA
J gene: TRBJ2-1
CDR3 protein: CASSHSGLSHNEQFF
CDR3 DNA: TGTGCCAGCTCACATTCGGGCCTATCCCACAATGAGCAGTTCTTC

clone size: many
V gene: TRBV4-3
D gene: TRBD1
J gene: TRBJ1-2
CDR3 protein: CASSQIRDSLANYGYTF
CDR3 DNA: TGCGCCAGCAGCCAAATCCGGGACAGCCTAGCTAACTATGGCTACACCTTC

clone size: NA
V gene: TRBV12-3/TRBV12-4
D gene: TRBD1
J gene: TRBJ1-5
CDR3 protein: CASSLAAGTVSLGQPQHF
CDR3 DNA: TGTGCCAGCAGTTTAGCGGCCGGGACAGTGTCCCTGGGGCAGCCCCAGCATTTT

clone size: NA
V gene: TRBV29-1
D gene: TRBD1
J gene: TRBJ1-2
CDR3 protein: CSVGGQGVNYGYTF
CDR3 DNA: TGCAGCGTCGGGGGACAGGGGGTCAACTATGGCTACACCTTC

clone size: few
V gene: TRBV7-3
D gene: NA
J gene: TRBJ2-2
CDR3 protein: CASSFGWDTGELFF
CDR3 DNA: TGTGCCAGCAGCTTTGGGTGGGACACCGGGGAGCTGTTTTTT

clone size: few
V gene: TRBV7-9
D gene: TRBD1
J gene: TRBJ1-2
CDR3 protein: CASSETGAFFYGYTF
CDR3 DNA: TGTGCCAGCAGCGAGACAGGGGCCTTCTTCTATGGCTACACCTTC

clone size: few
V gene: TRBV6-1
D gene: NA
J gene: TRBJ2-7
CDR3 protein: CASGRGTIYEQYF
CDR3 DNA: TGTGCCAGCGGCAGGGGAACCATCTACGAGCAGTACTTC

clone size: many
V gene: TRBV4-2
D gene: NA
J gene: TRBJ1-4
CDR3 protein: CASSRLGRTNEKLFF
CDR3 DNA: TGTGCCAGCAGCCGACTGGGACGAACTAATGAAAAACTGTTTTTT

clone size: NA
V gene: TRBV30
D gene: NA
J gene: TRBJ1-1
CDR3 protein: CAWTRKVTEAFF
CDR3 DNA: TGTGCCTGGACTAGAAAGGTCACTGAAGCTTTCTTT